The rows below give T cell receptor beta chains drawn from one sample of a study of blood T cell repertoires in COVID-19. TCRdb's copy holds only in-frame clones and misses some; the assay was immunoSEQ multiplex PCR. The sample holds roughly 290,000 clones, around 88% seen once. Material for sequencing was PBMCs or T cells enriched from blood (not recorded which). The receptors here all came from a woman aged 40 to 50 who had recovered from COVID-19. CDR3s include the opening cysteine and the closing phenylalanine or tryptophan. D genes are given only for firm matches. Where a row states a size, it is once, few, many or the class of an expanded clone; other rows omit it.

V gene	clone size	J gene	D gene	CDR3 DNA	CDR3 protein
TRBV7-2	-	TRBJ2-7	-	TGTGCCAGCAGCTTATCGGGACAAGAGTACGAGCAGTACTTC	CASSLSGQEYEQYF
TRBV5-1	few	TRBJ2-1	TRBD2	TGCGCCAGCAGCCCAACAAACTCCGGGACTAGTCGCAATGAGCAGTTCTTC	CASSPTNSGTSRNEQFF
TRBV28	-	TRBJ2-7	TRBD2	TGTGCCAGCAGTTTTGGAGGGAGGGTATACGAGCAGTACTTC	CASSFGGRVYEQYF
TRBV5-6	-	TRBJ1-2	-	TGTGCCAGCAGAGCCTGGGGGGAGCACTATGGCTACACCTTC	CASRAWGEHYGYTF
TRBV5-4	-	TRBJ2-3	TRBD2	TGTGCCAGCAGCTTGGACGGCCTAGCGGGAGCCACGCAGTATTTT	CASSLDGLAGATQYF
TRBV7-9	-	TRBJ1-4	-	TGTGCCAGCAGCCCTCAGGGCGACCTTCGGGAAAAACTGTTTTTT	CASSPQGDLREKLFF
TRBV4-1	-	TRBJ1-2	TRBD1	TGCGCCAGCAGCCAAGATGTCTTGAGACAGGGGAAAAGTGGCTACACCTTC	CASSQDVLRQGKSGYTF
TRBV4-2	-	TRBJ1-4	TRBD1	TGTGCCAGCAGCCAAGGGCAGGGGGTGGAAGAAAAACTGTTTTTT	CASSQGQGVEEKLFF
TRBV5-1	-	TRBJ2-3	TRBD2	TGCGCCAGCAGCTTGCCTAGCGGGAGCTCAGATACGCAGTATTTT	CASSLPSGSSDTQYF
TRBV5-1	once	TRBJ1-6	TRBD1	TGCGCCAGCAGCTTGTCCCCGGGACAGGGTAATTCACCCCTCCACTTT	CASSLSPGQGNSPLHF
TRBV28	-	TRBJ2-7	TRBD1	TGTGCCAGCAGTTCTCCGGACAGGGGATACGAGCAGTACTTC	CASSSPDRGYEQYF
TRBV6-6	-	TRBJ2-7	-	TGTGCCAGCAGTTCAATAAGCCCCCACTCCTACGAGCAGTACTTC	CASSSISPHSYEQYF
TRBV6-5	-	TRBJ2-7	TRBD2	TGTGCCAGCGAGGGGCGGGAGGGCCGCGAGCAGTACTTC	CASEGREGREQYF
TRBV28	-	TRBJ1-6	-	TGTGCCAGCAGTCCGGTTAGAGATAATTCACCCCTCCACTTT	CASSPVRDNSPLHF
TRBV27	once	TRBJ2-1	TRBD2	TGTGCCAGCAGGGGAGGGAACAACTACAATGAGCAGTTCTTC	CASRGGNNYNEQFF
TRBV7-7	-	TRBJ2-5	-	TGTGCTAGCAGCTTAGGAGGAGAGGAGACCCAGTACTTC	CASSLGGEETQYF
TRBV30	-	TRBJ1-6	TRBD1	TGTGCCTGGAGTGAGGGACAGGGTGCTGATTCACCCCTCCACTTT	CAWSEGQGADSPLHF
TRBV25-1	-	TRBJ1-5	TRBD1	TGTGCCAGCAGCGCGGGACAGGGAGGCAATCAGCCCCAGCATTTT	CASSAGQGGNQPQHF
TRBV7-2	-	TRBJ1-5	-	TGTGCCAGCACCCCAACCGGGGGGCCTCAGCAGCCCCAGCATTTT	CASTPTGGPQQPQHF
TRBV28	-	TRBJ2-5	TRBD2	TGTGCCAGCAGCCAGCCGGGACTAGCCGAGACCCAGTACTTC	CASSQPGLAETQYF
TRBV29-1	few	TRBJ1-2	-	TGCAGCGCCGCACCGGGACAAGGCTATGGCTACACCTTC	CSAAPGQGYGYTF
TRBV28	once	TRBJ2-1	TRBD2	TGTGCCAGCCCACCGTCGGCGGGAGCTCCGCCGACTAGCGGGGCCGATGAGCAGTTCTTC	CASPPSAGAPPTSGADEQFF
TRBV6-5	-	TRBJ2-5	TRBD1	TGTGCCAGCCGGGACAGGGCTAAAGAGACCCAGTACTTC	CASRDRAKETQYF
TRBV7-6	-	TRBJ1-4	-	TGTGCCAGCAGCTTAGGGGGCGCCTATAATGAAAAACTGTTTTTT	CASSLGGAYNEKLFF
TRBV18	-	TRBJ2-5	TRBD2	TGTGCCAGCTCAACGACCAGCGGGAGAGAAGAGACCCAGTACTTC	CASSTTSGREETQYF